This TCR beta chain emerged from a study of blood T cell repertoires in COVID-19 (dated by TCRdb to the early 2020s). Regarding the complete study: The collaborator samples originated in the United States, Italy and Spain and spanned the acute and convalescent phases of COVID-19. The prospective study material was composed of cDNA or gDNA derived from T cells, B-cell-depleted T cells, or PBMCs. The dataset comprised deeply sampled blood TCRbeta repertoires from subjects exposed to, actively infected with, or recovered from COVID-19. The repertoires were released in a freely available public database intended as a resource for research on the immune response to SARS-CoV-2. The samples were drawn from the first 160 participants of the ongoing ImmuneRACE study and from 950 to 1,500 subjects provided by 6 global collaborators. Sample metadata almost always included a de-identified subject ID, COVID-19 status, age in years and sex. HLA class I and class II types, where available, came from metadata supplied by the sample provider rather than from assay-based typing.

The CDR3 covers 18 residues, taking in both the cysteine and the phenylalanine. Just CDR3 DNA is preserved here, 54 bases in frame from base 1. Looking up the germline V gene yields CDR1 SGDLS and CDR2 YYNGEE. The V end loses 3 bases and the J end loses 2 bases, and a stretch of 20 bases separates them. TCRbeta CDR3 regions were amplified from genomic DNA using the immunoSEQ Assay, a bias-controlled multiplex PCR. Under the source paper's analysis protocol: Nucleated cell counts per sample were estimated from amplification of reference gene primers within the assay. To quantify the absolute abundance of each unique TCRbeta CDR3 rearrangement, sequence reads were collapsed and filtered. For each sample, productive Simpson clonality was calculated as the square root of Simpson's diversity index over productive rearrangements. TCRdb holds this immuneACCESS table with in-frame rearrangements only. Some clones are missing; in checked studies, unresolved V genes explain under half, and the rest has no known cause. V and J calls and clone size are given by that table; D and trimming were obtained from the DNA. The sample table records approximately 40,000 clones; about 87% of these occur just once. Approximately 8.8% of the sample goes to the ten largest clones.

Comments on this clone: Its antigen target is currently unknown. Per-base qualities were not stored, and no clone one base away is much larger.

Results and caveats for the whole study, not just this receptor: Clinical and demographic metadata were provided uncurated, with the amount varying by source and participant.

Collaborating institutions collected whole blood in K2EDTA tubes following their own protocols. Collaborator samples were shipped for TCRbeta analysis as frozen whole blood, isolated PBMCs, or DNA extracted from either sample type. Rearrangement joined TRBV9 to TRBJ2-2; the D gene is possibly TRBD1, with 7 bases matching. The sequenced material came from peripheral blood. This TCR came from a woman in her 70s with acute or convalescent COVID-19. The CDR3 reads CASSDRLQGGRNTGELFF. The nucleotide sequence reads TGTGCCAGCAGCGATCGCCTCCAGGGGGGACGCAACACCGGGGAGCTGTTTTTT.